This T cell receptor (beta chain) is drawn from a study of cytomegalovirus exposure and HLA in healthy donors. Donors consisted of healthy bone marrow donors. The study's findings and limits: TCR beta V- and J-gene trimming was later associated with a missense DCLRE1C variant. A later analysis found most CMV-associated TCR beta chains apparently HLA-restricted. Earlier results showed most TCR beta V segments being productive about 90% or about 30% of the time.

Use of 60 Vbeta and 13 Jbeta primers characterized the PCR. Measured with immunoSEQ multiplex PCR; TCRdb has only the in-frame clones, and not every one. The sample contains around 180,000 clones, roughly 74% of which appear only once. Unmatched junction bases numbered 10, after V lost 5 bases and J lost 8 bases. The length of the CDR3 is 15 residues. Per the germline V gene, CDR1 is MNHNS and CDR2 is SASEGT. With respect to this clone: Its antigen remains unknown.

Sequenced input: PBMCs. This chain connects TRBV6-1 to TRBJ1-4; 8 nucleotides match TRBD1. This TCR was recovered from a woman in her 30s in good health and CMV-seropositive. CDR3 DNA: TGTGCCAGCAGTAGAAGTGGGACAGGCCCCGAAAAACTGTTTTTT. Amino acids: CASSRSGTGPEKLFF.